The next 4 T cell receptor beta chains were all read from a single sample in a study of T-cell reconstitution after alpha-beta-depleted transplantation in children (dated by TCRdb to the mid-2010s). Interpreted using the paper, the treatment or condition label stands for: allogeneic hematopoietic cell transplantation with graft depleted of TCRalphabeta T cells and CD19 B cells. The library was generated by PCR. The instrument was an Illumina HiSeq 2500. To normalize quantification of the TCRbeta repertoire, the TCR libraries were built with molecular barcoding that relied on unique molecular identifiers. TCRdb redid the processing of the public reads, applying fastp at Q25 and MiXCR, and retained in-frame beta chains. Rows merge per CDR3 protein into single entries with the most common DNA and genes. Present in this sample are approximately 400,000 distinct CDR3 sequences, about a sixth of which were seen just once. The ten top clones hold 25% to 30% of the sample.

Sample: PBMCs, mostly from graft donor cells, taken 360 days after TCRalphabeta/CD19-depleted stem cell transplant. The receptors were sampled from a boy less than two years old who had a stem cell transplant for Wiskott-Aldrich syndrome, so the T cells may come from the graft donor.

The V and J genes are TRBV4-3 and TRBJ1-2; possibly TRBD1 for D (5 bases). Deletions cut 1 base from V and 1 base from J, with 7 bases between. CDR1 is LGHNA, CDR2 YSLEER, per germline. This CDR3 spans 14 amino acids. The CDR3, as DNA: TGCGCCAGCAGCCAAGGACAGTTTAACTATGGCTACACCTTC. This sequence encodes CASSQGQFNYGYTF.

The CDR3 here is CATSDFPSKSSYNEQFF. The CDR3 nucleotides read TGTGCCACCAGTGATTTCCCTAGCAAAAGCTCCTACAATGAGCAGTTCTTC. The V and J genes are TRBV24-1 and TRBJ2-1; D might be TRBD2 (5 bases). V lost 1 base, J lost 0 bases, and 12 bases lay in between. The CDR3 length is 17 residues. Germline assignment: CDR1 KGHDR and CDR2 SFDVKD.

This clonotype was observed many times. This rearrangement joins TRBV30 to TRBJ2-5; D not resolved. This CDR3 region has 13 residues. With 1 base removed from V and 1 base from J, the gap between germline ends came to 7 bases. Germline CDR1 reads GTSNPN; CDR2 reads SVGIG (reference sequence). For the CDR3, the DNA is TGTGCCTGGAGTGCAGGCCTCCAAGAGACCCAGTACTTC. Translation gives CAWSAGLQETQYF.

This clonotype was observed a handful of times. The V and J genes are TRBV6-2 or TRBV6-3 and TRBJ1-5, with TRBD1 matching over 7 bases. Looked up from germline, CDR1 is MNHEY and CDR2 is SVGEGT. V dropped 2 bases and J dropped 1; count of bases not matched to a gene: 2. There are 15 residues in the CDR3. The CDR3: CASSYGQASNQPQHF. In DNA, the CDR3 is TGTGCCAGCAGTTACGGACAGGCAAGCAATCAGCCCCAGCATTTT.